Listed below are T cell receptor beta chains from one sample, sequenced in a study of identical twins. TCRdb re-analysed the 5' RACE reads in MiXCR, keeping a single row per CDR3 protein. Found here are under 900,000 distinct CDR3 sequences, about 12% of them singletons; the top ten hold under 2%. These same data were also listed under a study on yellow fever vaccine responses in identical twins.

The sample consisted of PBMCs. All receptors come from a woman between 18 and 29 years old in good health. Both conserved end residues are part of each CDR3. The order of the fields is CDR3 protein, CDR3 DNA, J gene, clone size, V gene, D gene. D genes are given only for firm matches. Clone size is not always given. Where it is, it says once, few, many or a class for expanded clones.

CDR3aa: CASSLWARGSTDTQYF; CDR3nt: TGTGCCAGCAGCTTATGGGCCCGGGGGAGCACAGATACGCAGTATTTT; j_gene: TRBJ2-3; abundance: .; v_gene: TRBV7-8; d_gene: .
CDR3aa: CASSQDNPRSSGANVLTF; CDR3nt: TGCGCCAGCAGCCAAGATAACCCTCGTAGCTCTGGGGCCAACGTCCTGACTTTC; j_gene: TRBJ2-6; abundance: few; v_gene: TRBV4-1; d_gene: .
CDR3aa: CSVEGSGQGLSYEQYF; CDR3nt: TGCAGCGTTGAGGGGTCGGGACAGGGGCTTTCCTACGAGCAGTACTTC; j_gene: TRBJ2-7; abundance: .; v_gene: TRBV29-1; d_gene: TRBD1
CDR3aa: CASSGGGSGANVLTF; CDR3nt: TGTGCCAGCAGCGGAGGAGGCTCTGGGGCCAACGTCCTGACTTTC; j_gene: TRBJ2-6; abundance: .; v_gene: TRBV2; d_gene: .
CDR3aa: CASSGLPGGYTF; CDR3nt: TGTGCCAGCAGTGGCCTCCCAGGGGGCTACACCTTC; j_gene: TRBJ1-2; abundance: few; v_gene: TRBV28; d_gene: .
CDR3aa: CASSEAQGLGVETQYF; CDR3nt: TGTGCCAGCAGTGAAGCTCAGGGATTGGGCGTAGAGACCCAGTACTTC; j_gene: TRBJ2-5; abundance: .; v_gene: TRBV6-1; d_gene: .
CDR3aa: CASSRGQAYEQYF; CDR3nt: TGTGCCAGCAGCAGAGGACAAGCCTACGAGCAGTACTTC; j_gene: TRBJ2-7; abundance: few; v_gene: TRBV12-3/TRBV12-4; d_gene: .
CDR3aa: CASSEAGTGVEKLFF; CDR3nt: TGTGCCAGCAGTGAAGCAGGGACAGGGGTTGAAAAACTGTTTTTT; j_gene: TRBJ1-4; abundance: few; v_gene: TRBV6-1; d_gene: TRBD1
CDR3aa: CASSRKTGTSGSYTGELFF; CDR3nt: TGTGCCAGCAGCCGCAAGACCGGGACTAGCGGGAGTTACACCGGGGAGCTGTTTTTT; j_gene: TRBJ2-2; abundance: few; v_gene: TRBV3-1; d_gene: TRBD2
CDR3aa: CAISVGGSNQPQHF; CDR3nt: TGTGCCATCAGTGTGGGGGGTAGCAATCAGCCCCAGCATTTT; j_gene: TRBJ1-5; abundance: few; v_gene: TRBV10-3; d_gene: .
CDR3aa: CASSLVSPGEQYF; CDR3nt: TGTGCCAGCAGCTTGGTTTCTCCGGGCGAGCAGTACTTC; j_gene: TRBJ2-7; abundance: .; v_gene: TRBV5-6; d_gene: .
CDR3aa: CASSPDGTGYGDTQYF; CDR3nt: TGCGCCAGCAGCCCTGACGGGACAGGGTACGGAGATACGCAGTATTTT; j_gene: TRBJ2-3; abundance: .; v_gene: TRBV5-1; d_gene: TRBD1
CDR3aa: CSARQGAVGNEQFF; CDR3nt: TGCAGTGCTAGACAGGGGGCAGTTGGCAATGAGCAGTTCTTC; j_gene: TRBJ2-1; abundance: .; v_gene: TRBV20-1; d_gene: TRBD1
CDR3aa: CASSEYLGGEIEQYF; CDR3nt: TGTGCCAGCAGTGAATATCTCGGTGGAGAGATCGAGCAGTACTTC; j_gene: TRBJ2-7; abundance: many; v_gene: TRBV25-1; d_gene: .
CDR3aa: CASSLGLLAKNIQYF; CDR3nt: TGTGCCAGCAGCTTGGGACTTTTAGCCAAAAACATTCAGTACTTC; j_gene: TRBJ2-4; abundance: many; v_gene: TRBV7-9; d_gene: .
CDR3aa: CASSIGGQGVEQYF; CDR3nt: TGTGCCAGTAGTATAGGAGGACAGGGGGTCGAGCAGTACTTC; j_gene: TRBJ2-7; abundance: .; v_gene: TRBV19; d_gene: TRBD1
CDR3aa: CARIYRERWNTEAFF; CDR3nt: TGTGCTAGGATTTACAGGGAACGCTGGAACACTGAAGCTTTCTTT; j_gene: TRBJ1-1; abundance: .; v_gene: TRBV12-5; d_gene: .
CDR3aa: CASSQRRYTGELFF; CDR3nt: TGCGCCAGCAGCCAAAGAAGATACACCGGGGAGCTGTTTTTT; j_gene: TRBJ2-2; abundance: .; v_gene: TRBV4-1; d_gene: .
CDR3aa: CASSLEGTGYYNEQFF; CDR3nt: TGCGCCAGCAGCTTGGAAGGGACAGGGTACTACAATGAGCAGTTCTTC; j_gene: TRBJ2-1; abundance: .; v_gene: TRBV5-1; d_gene: TRBD1
CDR3aa: CASSFNRAQIRDF; CDR3nt: TGTGCCAGCAGCTTCAACCGCGCCCAAATAAGGGATTTT; j_gene: TRBJ2-3; abundance: .; v_gene: TRBV11-2; d_gene: .
CDR3aa: CASSYWQENIQYF; CDR3nt: TGTGCCAGCAGTTACTGGCAGGAAAACATTCAGTACTTC; j_gene: TRBJ2-4; abundance: .; v_gene: TRBV6-6; d_gene: .
CDR3aa: CASTGLGTGYNEQFF; CDR3nt: TGCGCCAGCACAGGATTAGGGACAGGGTACAATGAGCAGTTCTTC; j_gene: TRBJ2-1; abundance: few; v_gene: TRBV5-1; d_gene: TRBD1
CDR3aa: CASSTTTYEQYF; CDR3nt: TGTGCCAGCAGCACTACTACCTACGAGCAGTACTTC; j_gene: TRBJ2-7; abundance: .; v_gene: TRBV12-3/TRBV12-4; d_gene: .
CDR3aa: CASSILQGPYEQYF; CDR3nt: TGTGCCAGCAGCATCCTACAAGGACCCTACGAGCAGTACTTC; j_gene: TRBJ2-7; abundance: .; v_gene: TRBV7-8; d_gene: .
CDR3aa: CASSLSAGGLGTDTQYF; CDR3nt: TGTGCCAGCAGCCTTTCGGCGGGGGGTTTGGGCACAGATACGCAGTATTTT; j_gene: TRBJ2-3; abundance: few; v_gene: TRBV7-2; d_gene: TRBD2
CDR3aa: CASQTSGAPTEQFF; CDR3nt: TGTGCCAGTCAGACTAGCGGGGCCCCCACTGAGCAGTTCTTC; j_gene: TRBJ2-1; abundance: .; v_gene: TRBV12-3/TRBV12-4; d_gene: TRBD2
CDR3aa: CASSPQGTFEAFF; CDR3nt: TGCGCCAGCAGCCCACAGGGGACTTTTGAAGCTTTCTTT; j_gene: TRBJ1-1; abundance: few; v_gene: TRBV5-1; d_gene: TRBD1
CDR3aa: CASTEKIVGNTEAFF; CDR3nt: TGCGCCAGCACCGAAAAAATAGTGGGTAACACTGAAGCTTTCTTT; j_gene: TRBJ1-1; abundance: many; v_gene: TRBV10-1; d_gene: .